These 5 T cell receptor delta chains share one sample of origin, sequenced in a study of γδ T cells in repeated Plasmodium falciparum infection. TCRdb reanalysed the multiplex PCR reads with CATT. The repertoire holds tens of thousands of delta-chain clones, with over 0.9% as singletons. Gammadelta T cells were flow-sorted from PBMC into Vgamma9/Vdelta2+ and Vdelta2-negative populations for bulk analysis. The sequenced sample consisted of gamma-delta T cells from blood. These receptors were taken from a pool of human donors (malaria-infected and uninfected, not separated).

This clone was observed many times. Other DNA sequences in the same sample also yield this CDR3. The V call is TRDV1, the J call TRDJ1; D is perhaps TRDD3 (7 bases). The V gene lost 4 bases and the J gene lost 0 bases, with 30 bases spanning the gap. Germline-derived CDR1 and CDR2 are TSWWSYY and QGS. There are 21 residues in the CDR3. DNA for the CDR3: TGTGCTCTTGGGGTCAGCACCTGTCCTCCTACTGGGGTAGGGTACACCGATAAACTCATCTTT. Translation: CALGVSTCPPTGVGYTDKLIF.

In its sample, this clone was seen a few times. The TCRdb record carries a much larger clone's protein, which differs from this DNA's translation at residue 3; a read error is the likely cause, and the protein listed here is the DNA translation. The chain links TRDV2 to TRDJ1; the D is unclear. Here the J gene came from matching the DNA to germline, since TCRdb omits it. The germline V gene has CDR1 GEAIGNYY and CDR2 EKD. CDR3 size: 15 residues. The CDR3 DNA reads TGTGCCCGTGACACCGTTGGGACGAGCACCGATAAACTCATCTTT. Residues: CARDTVGTSTDKLIF.

In regard to this clone: Just one base apart from a much larger clone, this may be a read error. V usage is TRDV1 and J usage is TRDJ1; the D gene could be TRDD2 or TRDD3 (7 bases each). Germline assignment: CDR1 TSWWSYY and CDR2 QGS. The V end was cut by 3 bases, the J end by 4 bases, with 24 bases between. This CDR3 region has 18 residues. CDR3 region: CALGDLPWGRPFIDKLIF. The CDR3 coding sequence is TGTGCTCTTGGGGACCTTCCTTGGGGGAGACCGTTTATCGATAAACTCATCTTT.

There are a few counts of this clone. A read error likely explains why the TCRdb protein, taken from a much larger clone, differs from this DNA's translation at residue 10; the protein shown is translated from the DNA. The gene calls are TRDV2 and TRDJ3; 7 bases line up with TRDD3. The J gene comes from matching the DNA to germline here; TCRdb lacks it. The trim removed 0 bases at V and 0 bases at J, leaving 7 bases unmatched. CDR3 size: 19 residues. Germline CDR1 GEAIGNYY, CDR2 EKD. CDR3 sequence reads: CACDTVLGKRSWDTRQMFF. DNA for the CDR3: TGTGCCTGTGACACCGTACTGGGGAAACGCTCCTGGGACACCCGACAGATGTTTTTC.

Concerning this clone: The protein TCRdb gives is from a much larger clone and does not agree with this DNA's translation at residue 21, likely a read error; the protein shown here comes from the DNA. The CDR3 protein is CALGELSLRRTGGFGVLLGYADKLIF. CDR3 bases: TGTGCTCTTGGGGAACTATCCCTACGCCGTACTGGGGGATTTGGGGTCTTATTGGGTTACGCCGATAAACTCATCTTT. The V call is TRDV1, the J call TRDJ1; TRDD3 aligns across 10 bases. V trimming: 0 bases; J trimming: 3 bases; junction bases outside the gene matches: 34. This CDR3 comprises 26 residues. Germline assignment: CDR1 TSWWSYY and CDR2 QGS.